Below, 4 T cell receptor beta chains from the same sample are listed, as sequenced in a study of CD8 T cells in ankylosing spondylitis. Regarding the study as a whole: Made up of roughly 8 highly homologous variants, a TCR beta motif appeared characteristic of ankylosing spondylitis blood.

Each CDR3 protein gets one entry after TCRdb re-called the 5' RACE reads with MiXCR. The data hold 650,000 to 800,000 distinct CDR3 sequences, with under 20% observed a single time. Their cognate antigens are unknown. The sequencing input was blood, either unsorted or a sorted T cell fraction (not recorded which). The receptor source for this set is a male donor with ankylosing spondylitis.

This clonotype was counted once. The rearrangement links TRBV27 to TRBJ2-3; TRBD2 agrees at 10 bases. Germline V gives CDR1 MNHEY, CDR2 SMNVEV (reference sequence). The CDR3 length is 16 residues. After removal of 5 bases from V and 2 bases from J, the junction contained 7 bases not matched to a gene. CDR3 nucleotides: TGTGCCAGCAGTCCAGGGACTAGCGTTCTCACAGATACGCAGTATTTT. It specifies CASSPGTSVLTDTQYF.

The chain uses TRBV29-1 and TRBJ2-3; D remains ambiguous. In germline, CDR1 is SQVTM, CDR2 ANQGSEA. Trimming cost V 4 bases and J 1 base, with 9 bases left between them. This CDR3 has 13 residues. CDR3 protein: CSVVPSGTDTQYF. As DNA, the CDR3 is TGCAGCGTTGTTCCGTCTGGCACAGATACGCAGTATTTT.

The V gene is TRBV18, the J gene TRBJ2-7; the D is unclear. Germline CDR1 KGHSH, CDR2 LQKENI. Trimming left V 3 bases short and J 4 bases short, with 13 bases between. This CDR3 comprises 14 residues. The CDR3 DNA sequence: TGTGCCAGCTCACCGGAGACTCTTTCTTACGAGCAGTACTTC. Its protein is CASSPETLSYEQYF.

This clonotype was counted a few times. The V call is TRBV5-6, the J call TRBJ2-1; 16 nucleotides align to TRBD2. After removal of 0 bases from V and 3 bases from J, the junction contained 6 bases not matched to a gene. The germline V gene has CDR1 SGHDT and CDR2 YYEEEE. The CDR3 sequence is 19 residues long. The DNA for the CDR3 is TGTGCCAGCAGCTTGGTCTTGGGACTAGCGGGAGGGCTCTACAATGAGCAGTTCTTC. It is translated as CASSLVLGLAGGLYNEQFF.